This T cell receptor beta chain was obtained from a study of T cell repertoires in cytomegalovirus infection (dated by TCRdb to between 2018 and 2021). At the level of the whole study: The HLA type of each donor mattered for the analysis, because public TCR beta signatures pointed to carriage of CMV infection along with the matching HLA type.

Compared with germline, V lacks 4 bases and J lacks 3 bases; bases without a gene match: 2. From its cysteine to its phenylalanine, the CDR3 spans 15 amino acids. Just the 45-base CDR3 DNA is kept, in frame starting at base 1. Points the paper makes about the study in general: In the ex vivo response, HLA-C-restricted CMV-specific TCR beta clonotypes were dominant, and in two of eight donors the single most frequent clonotype came from this HLA-C-restricted group. Carriers of CMV infection plus the relevant HLA type were discriminated by the cumulative frequency of public TCR beta family members in the study cohort and in an independent approximately 350-donor cohort.

This clonotype was observed a few times. No cognate antigen has been identified for it. Qualities for individual bases were not recorded, and no much larger clone is one base off. Instrument used: Illumina HiSeq 1500. The public reads were run again by TCRdb, first through fastp at Q25 and then through MiXCR, and only productive beta chains were kept. Each CDR3 protein gets just one entry, which takes the most common genes and DNA from the rows behind it. The sample table records over 90,000 distinct CDR3 sequences; 16% of these occur just once. The ten largest account for 6.5% to 9.5% of the sample. The sequencing input was PBMCs. The chain joins TRBV12-3 or TRBV12-4 to TRBJ2-3; 12 central bases correspond to TRBD2. This TCR came from a human donor in good health (CMV status not recorded). Some clones in this sample may be carry-over from other donors' samples. CDR3 loop: CASSYGLAGTDTQYF. The nucleotide sequence reads TGTGCCAGCAGTTACGGACTAGCGGGGACAGATACGCAGTATTTT.